This T cell receptor (beta chain) was observed in a study of Graves' ophthalmopathy and Graves' hyperthyroidism. Study context: No progression to ophthalmopathy over 18 months defined stable hyperthyroidism.

RNA transcripts served as template for amplifying TCR beta CDR3 sequences. In the first round, RT-PCR was carried out with HTBI primers, and a multiplex PCR formed the second round. TCRdb itself ran the multiplex PCR reads through MiXCR, one entry per CDR3 protein. The sample lists about 1.1 million distinct CDR3 sequences; 36% were seen once. Between the trimmed V and J ends, which lost 2 bases and 4 bases, there was a span of 17 bases. CDR1 and CDR2 (germline): SEHNR, FQNEAQ (reference sequence). The CDR3 runs 17 residues. Ineligible for inclusion were patients with other autoimmune diseases, uncontrolled infections, pregnancy or lactation. Each diagnosis was determined on the basis of clinical symptoms, serum thyroxine, TRAb, thyroid ultrasound and orbital computed tomography.

The chain joins TRBV7-9 to TRBJ2-2, with no clear D. The sequence was obtained from an adult man with Graves' hyperthyroidism. The sequenced sample was peripheral blood or thyroid tissue (not recorded which). The CDR3 DNA sequence: TGTGCCAGCAGCTTAAGTCATAGCCGGGTAATCACCGGGGAGCTGTTTTTT. This codes for CASSLSHSRVITGELFF.